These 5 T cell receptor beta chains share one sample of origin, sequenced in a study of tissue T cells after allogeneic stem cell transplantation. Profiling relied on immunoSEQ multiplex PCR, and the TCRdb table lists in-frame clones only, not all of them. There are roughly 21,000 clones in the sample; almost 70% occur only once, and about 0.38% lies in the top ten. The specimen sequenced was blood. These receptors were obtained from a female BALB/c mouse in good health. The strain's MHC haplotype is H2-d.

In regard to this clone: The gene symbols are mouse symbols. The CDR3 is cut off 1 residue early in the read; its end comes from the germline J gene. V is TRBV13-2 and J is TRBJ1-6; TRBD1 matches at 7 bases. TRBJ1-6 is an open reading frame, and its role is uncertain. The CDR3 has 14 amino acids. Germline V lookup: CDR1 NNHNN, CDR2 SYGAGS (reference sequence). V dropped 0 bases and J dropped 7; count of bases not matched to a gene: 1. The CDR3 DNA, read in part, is TGTGCCAGCGGTGATGAGGGGGCGAATTCGCCCCTCTAC. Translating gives CASGDEGANSPLY. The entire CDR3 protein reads CASGDEGANSPLYF.

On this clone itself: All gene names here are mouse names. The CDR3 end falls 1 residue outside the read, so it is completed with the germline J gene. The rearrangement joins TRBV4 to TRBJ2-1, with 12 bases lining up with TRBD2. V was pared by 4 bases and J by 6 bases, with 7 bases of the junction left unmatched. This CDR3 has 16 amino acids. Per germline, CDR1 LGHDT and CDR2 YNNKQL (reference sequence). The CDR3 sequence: CASSSDWGGRFAEQFF. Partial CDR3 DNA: TGTGCCAGCAGCTCGGACTGGGGGGGGCGCTTTGCTGAGCAGTTC.

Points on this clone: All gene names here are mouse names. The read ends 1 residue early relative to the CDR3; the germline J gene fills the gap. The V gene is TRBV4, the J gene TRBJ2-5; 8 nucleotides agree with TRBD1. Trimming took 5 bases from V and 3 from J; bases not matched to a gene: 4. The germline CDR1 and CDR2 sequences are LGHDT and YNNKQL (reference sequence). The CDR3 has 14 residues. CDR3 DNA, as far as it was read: TGTGCCAGCAGCGCGACAGGGGAACAAGACACCCAGTAC. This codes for CASSATGEQDTQY. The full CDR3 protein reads CASSATGEQDTQYF.

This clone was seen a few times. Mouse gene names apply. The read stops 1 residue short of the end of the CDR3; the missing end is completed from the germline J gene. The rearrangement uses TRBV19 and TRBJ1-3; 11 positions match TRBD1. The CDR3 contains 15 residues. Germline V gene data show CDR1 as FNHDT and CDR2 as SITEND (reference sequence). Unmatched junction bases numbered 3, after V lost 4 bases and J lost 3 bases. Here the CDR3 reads CASSRDRGIGNTLYF. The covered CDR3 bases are TGTGCCAGCAGTCGGGACAGGGGGATTGGAAATACGCTCTAT.

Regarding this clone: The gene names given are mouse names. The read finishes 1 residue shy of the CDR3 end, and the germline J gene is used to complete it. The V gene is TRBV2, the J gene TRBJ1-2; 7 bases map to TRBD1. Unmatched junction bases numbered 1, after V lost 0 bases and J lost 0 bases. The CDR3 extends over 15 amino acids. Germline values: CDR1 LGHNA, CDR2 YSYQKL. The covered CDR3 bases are TGTGCCAGCAGCCAAGACCAGGGGGCAAACTCCGACTACACC. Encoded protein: CASSQDQGANSDYT. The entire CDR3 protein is CASSQDQGANSDYTF.